This TCR beta chain was captured by sequencing in a study of CD8+CD57+ T cells in acquired aplastic anemia. The V gene lost 4 bases and the J gene lost 6 bases, with 15 bases spanning the gap. The CDR3 runs 14 residues. Looked up from germline, CDR1 is SGHNT and CDR2 is YYREEE (reference sequence). CD8+CD57+ cell expansion had been shown by flow cytometry in patients chosen for sequencing. Receipt of therapy had not occurred in any patient by the time of blood sampling. Both TCR beta VDJ combination and CDR3 sequence profiling were carried out. Genomic DNA was the template for this profiling. TCRdb used MiXCR to reprocess the reads, holding one entry per CDR3 protein. Of about 470,000 distinct CDR3 sequences in the sample, over 25% were seen once.

This clonotype was sampled from a human donor with aplastic anemia. The chain uses TRBV5-4 and TRBJ2-3; perhaps TRBD2 as D (6 bases). What was sequenced was sorted CD4+, CD8+, or CD8+CD57+ T cells (not recorded which) from PBMCs. DNA for the CDR3: TGTGCCAGCAGCCCATCGGGGGAGACTGATACGCAGTATTTT. The encoded protein is CASSPSGETDTQYF.